The 9 T cell receptor beta chains below all came from one sample that was sequenced in a study of T-cell memory formation after mild COVID-19. A single record per CDR3 protein comes from TCRdb applying MiXCR to the 5' RACE reads. The top ten clones hold more than 20% of a sample with some 320,000 distinct CDR3 sequences, 15% to 20% of them seen once. Material: PBMCs or a T cell subset sorted from them (not recorded which). These receptors originate from a man between 18 and 29 years old who had mild COVID-19 (a few samples of this study predate the infection). Cell type and time point are not known.

In this sample, this clonotype turned up many times. The genes are TRBV6-6 and TRBJ2-1; D might be TRBD2 (6 bases). The CDR3 is 14 amino acids. Germline V CDR1 and CDR2: MNHNY, SVGAGI (reference sequence). V lost 6 bases and J lost 3, with 12 bases in between. Here the CDR3 reads CASRRGVFYNEQFF. For the CDR3, the DNA is TGTGCCAGCAGGCGGGGAGTATTCTACAATGAGCAGTTCTTC.

The table lists this clonotype with a few counts. The chain links TRBV20-1 to TRBJ2-5; 7 nucleotides align to TRBD2. The ends lost 6 bases at V and 4 bases at J; junction bases unmatched: 11. Germline assignment: CDR1 DFQATT and CDR2 SNEGSKA (reference sequence). This CDR3 has 14 amino acids. CDR3 in amino acids: CSASRAGKVETQYF. CDR3 in DNA: TGCAGTGCCAGTCGAGCGGGGAAGGTAGAGACCCAGTACTTC.

V usage is TRBV6-2 or TRBV6-3 and J usage is TRBJ2-1; no clear D gene. V dropped 2 bases and J dropped 8 bases, with 10 bases sitting between them. CDR3 size: 13 residues. Per the germline V gene, CDR1 is MNHEY and CDR2 is SVGEGT. The CDR3 loop is CASSYELGYEQFF. The CDR3 DNA follows: TGTGCCAGCAGTTACGAGTTGGGCTATGAGCAGTTCTTC.

The rearrangement links TRBV11-2 to TRBJ2-2, with D unresolved. From germline, CDR1 is SGHAT and CDR2 FQNNGV. This CDR3 comprises 13 residues. V shed 5 bases and J shed 7 bases, with 11 bases lying between them. CDR3 sequence: CASSTRTDGELFF. CDR3 nucleotides: TGTGCCAGCAGCACCCGGACGGACGGGGAGCTGTTTTTT.

In this sample, this clonotype turned up a few times. The chain employs TRBV6-6 and TRBJ1-2; D remains ambiguous. V lost 0 bases and J 1 base, leaving 6 bases between the germline ends. Germline CDR1 is MNHNY and CDR2 is SVGAGI (reference sequence). The CDR3 runs 14 residues. The CDR3, as DNA: TGTGCCAGCAGTTACTCCCAGATTAACTATGGCTACACCTTC. Its translation is CASSYSQINYGYTF.

Many counts were recorded for this clonotype. This sequence joins TRBV9 and TRBJ1-1; 10 bases are a match to TRBD1. J lost 3 bases, V lost 0 bases, and 5 bases had no gene match. Germline CDR1 SGDLS, CDR2 YYNGEE. The CDR3 is 16 amino acids. CDR3 DNA: TGTGCCAGCAGCGTAGAGGACAGGGGGTGGGACACTGAAGCTTTCTTT. It yields the protein CASSVEDRGWDTEAFF.

This chain links TRBV28 with TRBJ2-2; 8 nucleotides line up with TRBD1. The germline gives CDR1 MDHEN, CDR2 SYDVKM. With V trimmed by 6 bases and J by 1 base, 10 bases remained unmatched. The CDR3 is made up of 17 amino acids. The CDR3 sequence is CASSRPSGQVNTGELFF. The CDR3, as DNA: TGTGCCAGCAGCCGCCCCTCGGGACAGGTGAACACCGGGGAGCTGTTTTTT. The full variable domain, with the rest looked up from reference TRBV28 and TRBJ2-2, is DVKVTQSSRYLVKRTGEKVFLECVQDMDHENMFWYRQDPGLGLRLIYFSYDVKMKEKGDIPEGYSVSREKKERFSLILESASTNQTSMYLCASSRPSGQVNTGELFFGEGSRLTVL.

The chain is built from TRBV3-1 and TRBJ1-6; D ambiguous. V was shortened by 0 bases and J by 13 bases, with 10 bases between the two germline ends. This CDR3 is built from 13 residues. CDR1 and CDR2 from the germline V gene are LGHDT and YNNKEL (reference sequence). CDR3 nucleotide sequence: TGTGCCAGCAGCCAAGATAGGCCCGGCCCCCTCCACTTT. Protein product: CASSQDRPGPLHF.

At least ten counts were recorded for this clonotype. J is TRBJ2-3 and V is TRBV29-1; 8 bases line up with TRBD2. The V segment lost 6 bases and the J segment 0 bases; nucleotides outside the gene matches: 8. The germline CDR1 and CDR2 sequences are SQVTM and ANQGSEA. This CDR3 has 15 residues. The CDR3 nucleotides are TGCAGCGTCGGTATAGCGGGGCAAAGCACAGATACGCAGTATTTT. Translated, it gives CSVGIAGQSTDTQYF.